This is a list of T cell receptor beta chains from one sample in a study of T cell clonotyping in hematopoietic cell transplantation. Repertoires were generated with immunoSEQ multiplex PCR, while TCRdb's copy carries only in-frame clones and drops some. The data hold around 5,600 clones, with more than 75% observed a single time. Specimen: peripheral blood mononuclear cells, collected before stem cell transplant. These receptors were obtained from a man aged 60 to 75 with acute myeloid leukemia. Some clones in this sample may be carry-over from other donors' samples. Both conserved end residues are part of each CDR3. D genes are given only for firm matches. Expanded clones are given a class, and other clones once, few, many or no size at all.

CDR3 protein: CASRSGTYVSYEQYF; CDR3 DNA: TGCGCCAGCAGGTCCGGGACCTATGTCTCCTACGAGCAGTACTTC; D gene: NA; V gene: TRBV5-1; CDR3 length: 15; clone size: NA; J gene: TRBJ2-7
CDR3 protein: CASSLRGGPEDEQFF; CDR3 DNA: TGTGCCAGCAGCTTAAGGGGGGGGCCGGAGGATGAGCAGTTCTTC; D gene: NA; V gene: TRBV7-9; CDR3 length: 15; clone size: NA; J gene: TRBJ2-1
CDR3 protein: CASTHKFSGGNNEQFF; CDR3 DNA: TGTGCCAGCACTCATAAATTTAGCGGGGGAAACAATGAGCAGTTCTTC; D gene: TRBD2; V gene: TRBV27; CDR3 length: 16; clone size: NA; J gene: TRBJ2-1
CDR3 protein: CASSGSTVRNTIYF; CDR3 DNA: TGTGCCAGCAGTGGTTCGACAGTGAGAAACACCATATATTTT; D gene: NA; V gene: TRBV6-1; CDR3 length: 14; clone size: NA; J gene: TRBJ1-3
CDR3 protein: CASSYSTGGGPEAFF; CDR3 DNA: TGTGCCAGCAGTTACTCGACAGGGGGGGGACCTGAAGCTTTCTTT; D gene: TRBD1; V gene: TRBV6-5; CDR3 length: 15; clone size: NA; J gene: TRBJ1-1
CDR3 protein: CASSRTPPGSGITYEQYF; CDR3 DNA: TGCGCCAGCAGCCGAACCCCCCCGGGAAGCGGGATAACGTACGAGCAGTACTTC; D gene: TRBD2; V gene: TRBV4-1; CDR3 length: 18; clone size: NA; J gene: TRBJ2-7
CDR3 protein: CASSPSQGPYGYTF; CDR3 DNA: TGTGCCAGCAGCCCCAGCCAGGGACCGTATGGCTACACCTTC; D gene: NA; V gene: TRBV5-4; CDR3 length: 14; clone size: NA; J gene: TRBJ1-2
CDR3 protein: CASSPATGNYGYTF; CDR3 DNA: TGTGCCAGCTCACCGGCAACAGGGAACTATGGCTACACCTTC; D gene: NA; V gene: TRBV18; CDR3 length: 14; clone size: NA; J gene: TRBJ1-2
CDR3 protein: CASSHGTANSPLHF; CDR3 DNA: TGTGCCAGCAGCCATGGGACAGCGAATTCACCCCTCCACTTT; D gene: TRBD1; V gene: TRBV14; CDR3 length: 14; clone size: NA; J gene: TRBJ1-6
CDR3 protein: CASSSPGGTRTGELFF; CDR3 DNA: TGTGCCAGCAGTTCCCCCGGCGGGACACGAACCGGGGAGCTGTTTTTT; D gene: NA; V gene: TRBV28; CDR3 length: 16; clone size: NA; J gene: TRBJ2-2
CDR3 protein: CASSPVDSANYGYTF; CDR3 DNA: TGTGCCAGCAGCCCGGTGGACAGTGCTAACTATGGCTACACCTTC; D gene: NA; V gene: TRBV5-6; CDR3 length: 15; clone size: NA; J gene: TRBJ1-2
CDR3 protein: CASSPQRGPYNEQFF; CDR3 DNA: TGTGCCAGCAGTCCCCAGCGGGGCCCTTACAATGAGCAGTTCTTC; D gene: TRBD2; V gene: TRBV2; CDR3 length: 15; clone size: few; J gene: TRBJ2-1
CDR3 protein: CASSSGQGNYGYTF; CDR3 DNA: TGTGCCAGCAGTTCCGGACAGGGGAACTATGGCTACACCTTC; D gene: TRBD1; V gene: TRBV6-4; CDR3 length: 14; clone size: NA; J gene: TRBJ1-2
CDR3 protein: CASSWTGGSYEQYF; CDR3 DNA: TGTGCCAGCAGCTGGACAGGGGGGAGTTACGAGCAGTACTTC; D gene: TRBD1; V gene: TRBV7-2; CDR3 length: 14; clone size: NA; J gene: TRBJ2-7
CDR3 protein: CASSLAMQGEQYF; CDR3 DNA: TGTGCCAGCAGCTTAGCAATGCAGGGTGAGCAGTACTTC; D gene: NA; V gene: TRBV11-3; CDR3 length: 13; clone size: NA; J gene: TRBJ2-5
CDR3 protein: CASTEDRAYEQYF; CDR3 DNA: TGTGCCTCTACCGAGGACAGGGCCTACGAGCAGTACTTC; D gene: TRBD1; V gene: TRBV18; CDR3 length: 13; clone size: NA; J gene: TRBJ2-7
CDR3 protein: CASNLRPGSGRDEQFF; CDR3 DNA: TGTGCCAGCAATCTACGGCCGGGTAGCGGGAGAGATGAGCAGTTCTTC; D gene: TRBD2; V gene: TRBV28; CDR3 length: 16; clone size: NA; J gene: TRBJ2-1
CDR3 protein: CASSARDSRIVNYGYTF; CDR3 DNA: TGTGCCAGCAGCGCCCGGGACAGTCGGATAGTTAACTATGGCTACACCTTC; D gene: TRBD1; V gene: TRBV9; CDR3 length: 17; clone size: NA; J gene: TRBJ1-2
CDR3 protein: CASSLAGGYTF; CDR3 DNA: TGTGCCAGCAGCTTAGCCGGTGGCTACACCTTC; D gene: NA; V gene: TRBV7-2; CDR3 length: 11; clone size: NA; J gene: TRBJ1-2